Listed here are 27 T cell receptor beta chains from one sample, sequenced in a study of blood T cells in healthy people across ages. Alongside a J-beta primer mix, a sample-barcoded 5' primer served in a second PCR lasting 7 to 11 cycles. TCRdb analysed the 5' RACE reads with MiXCR anew, one entry per CDR3 protein. The sample lists over 600,000 distinct CDR3 sequences; roughly 50% were seen once. Sequencing was performed on blood. The receptor set was obtained from a man aged 35 to 55 in good health.

This clonotype has a handful of counts. This chain connects TRBV20-1 to TRBJ2-7, with no clear D. The CDR3 extends over 15 amino acids. The germline V and J ends were trimmed by 4 bases and 0 bases, with 16 bases remaining between them. Germline V gives CDR1 DFQATT, CDR2 SNEGSKA (reference sequence). The CDR3 DNA sequence: TGCAGTGCTACTTTAGGGCAGATAAGCTCCTACGAGCAGTACTTC. Translated: CSATLGQISSYEQYF.

This clonotype was seen ten or more times. The genes are TRBV14 and TRBJ1-6, with 9 bases identical to TRBD1. The CDR3 is 15 amino acids. Per the germline V gene, CDR1 is SGHDN and CDR2 is FVKESK. J was trimmed by 7 bases and V by 5 bases; bases with no gene match: 6. CDR3 nucleotides: TGTGCCAGCAGCGGACACAGGGGGCTCAATTCACCCCTCCACTTT. It specifies CASSGHRGLNSPLHF.

J is TRBJ2-7 and V is TRBV13; tentative D call: TRBD1 (6 bases). The V gene's germline CDR1 is PRHDT and CDR2 FYEKMQ (reference sequence). Trimming took off 5 bases at V and 3 bases at J, with 17 bases between the two ends. This CDR3 spans 15 amino acids. CDR3: CASSLFRGRIYEQYF. In DNA, the CDR3 is TGTGCCAGCAGCCTGTTCAGGGGACGCATCTACGAGCAGTACTTC.

This chain uses TRBV4-2 with TRBJ1-2; D may be TRBD1 (6 bases). CDR1 is LGHNA and CDR2 is YNFKEQ in the germline V gene. V lost 0 bases to trimming and J lost 4 bases, with 24 bases between them. This CDR3 has 19 amino acids. CDR3 nucleotide sequence: TGTGCCAGCAGCCAAGATAGTGGGGCAGGGGCCAATAGCCCCTATGGCTACACCTTC. This translates into CASSQDSGAGANSPYGYTF.

The genes are TRBV20-1 and TRBJ2-5; D is perhaps TRBD1 (5 bases). In germline, CDR1 is DFQATT, CDR2 SNEGSKA (reference sequence). V lost 6 bases and J lost 4, with 12 bases in between. The CDR3 is made up of 12 amino acids. For the CDR3, the DNA is TGCAGTGCAAACAACCAGGGAGAGACCCAGTACTTC. It translates to CSANNQGETQYF.

The chain carries TRBV7-6 and TRBJ2-1; D is unclear. In germline, CDR1 is SGHVS, CDR2 FNYEAQ. The CDR3 extends over 13 amino acids. With 5 bases removed from V and 13 bases from J, the gap between germline ends came to 18 bases. The CDR3: CASSRRLQETQFF. CDR3 nucleotides: TGTGCCAGCAGCCGCCGGCTACAAGAGACCCAGTTCTTC.

The V gene is TRBV20-1, the J gene TRBJ2-1; D is possibly TRBD2 (6 bases). This CDR3 has 14 residues. The V end was cut by 5 bases, the J end by 7 bases, with 18 bases between. The germline V gene has CDR1 DFQATT and CDR2 SNEGSKA (reference sequence). This CDR3 reads CSAPPTAGRNEQFF. For the CDR3, the DNA is TGCAGTGCTCCCCCGACGGCAGGGAGGAATGAGCAGTTCTTC.

The rearrangement joins TRBV7-9 to TRBJ1-4, with unresolved D. CDR3 length equals 15 residues. From germline, CDR1 is SEHNR and CDR2 FQNEAQ (reference sequence). The V end was cut by 5 bases, the J end by 5 bases, with 15 bases between. CDR3 residues: CASSPDPGRNEKLFF. In DNA, the CDR3 is TGTGCCAGCAGCCCCGACCCTGGACGGAATGAAAAACTGTTTTTT.

The CDR3 DNA reads TGTGCCACCAGCAGAGATAATCCCGGGACCTTCACCCTCACGGATAATTCACCCCTCCACTTT. Translated, it gives CATSRDNPGTFTLTDNSPLHF. V gene TRBV15 combines with J gene TRBJ1-6; a possible D gene is TRBD1 (5 bases). Germline CDR1 LNHNV, CDR2 YYDKDF (reference sequence). CDR3 length equals 21 residues. The ends were cut back, 0 bases at V and 5 bases at J, with 26 bases in the middle.

The chain employs TRBV5-1 and TRBJ2-7; D not certain. This CDR3 spans 12 amino acids. Trimming pared 4 bases from V and 5 bases from J, leaving 10 bases between. The germline V gene encodes CDR1 SGHRS and CDR2 YFSETQ. This CDR3 is CASSIAGNEQYF. The CDR3 bases are TGCGCCAGCAGCATTGCAGGTAACGAGCAGTACTTC.

V usage is TRBV6-5 and J usage is TRBJ1-3; no definite D call. Germline V gene lookup returns CDR1 MNHEY and CDR2 SVGAGI. The CDR3 covers 13 residues. V lost 8 bases and J lost 0, with 8 bases in between. The CDR3 DNA reads as TGTGCCAGCGTATCCGTCTCTGGAAACACCATATATTTT. The encoded protein is CASVSVSGNTIYF.

The chain combines TRBV7-2 with TRBJ2-5, with 8 bases fitting TRBD2. The V segment lost 2 bases and the J segment 1 base; nucleotides outside the gene matches: 6. The V gene's germline CDR1 is SGHTA and CDR2 FQGNSA. This CDR3 comprises 16 residues. The CDR3 loop reads CASSLRIGGAQETQYF. The CDR3 DNA sequence: TGTGCCAGCAGCTTAAGGATCGGGGGGGCCCAAGAGACCCAGTACTTC.

This clonotype was seen more than once but under ten times. The J gene is TRBJ2-1, the V gene TRBV6-1, with no clear D. The germline gives CDR1 MNHNS, CDR2 SASEGT. The CDR3 sequence is 12 residues long. V dropped 6 bases and J dropped 8 bases, with 11 bases sitting between them. In DNA form, the CDR3 reads TGTGCCAGCAGAGACCCGTCCGATGAGCAGTTCTTC. Encoded protein: CASRDPSDEQFF.

The chain uses TRBV6-6 and TRBJ2-6; TRBD2 is a possible D gene (5 bases). Trimming removed 7 bases at V and 0 bases at J, with 7 bases between. The CDR3 is made up of 14 amino acids. Germline values: CDR1 MNHNY, CDR2 SVGAGI (reference sequence). CDR3 in amino acids: CASKAVSGANVLTF. For the CDR3, the DNA is TGTGCCAGCAAAGCGGTCTCTGGGGCCAACGTCCTGACTTTC.

In this sample, this clonotype turned up a few times. This chain joins TRBV6-5 and TRBJ2-7, with D perhaps TRBD1 (7 bases). The CDR3 covers 15 residues. CDR1 and CDR2 from the germline V gene are MNHEY and SVGAGI. Trimming shortened V by 5 bases and J by 3 bases, and 17 bases separated the two germline ends. The CDR3 sequence: CASSLTGAGSYEQYF. CDR3 bases: TGTGCCAGCAGTCTTACAGGGGCGGGAAGCTACGAGCAGTACTTC.

The chain recombines TRBV25-1 with TRBJ2-7, with 7 bases matching TRBD1. The V gene end was trimmed by 6 bases and the J gene end by 2 bases; junction bases not matched to a gene: 7. CDR3 length: 14 residues. CDR1 is MGHDK and CDR2 is SYGVNS in the germline V gene. CDR3 in amino acids: CASSFTGTAYEQYF. The CDR3 nucleotides read TGTGCCAGCAGCTTTACCGGGACAGCCTACGAGCAGTACTTC.

In this sample, this clonotype turned up a few times. The rearrangement joins TRBV4-1 to TRBJ2-5; either TRBD1 or TRBD2 may supply D (6 bases each). Trimming cost V 4 bases and J 2 bases, with 14 bases left between them. Germline-derived CDR1 and CDR2 are MGHRA and YSYEKL. The CDR3 extends over 15 amino acids. The CDR3: CASSPGARPQETQYF. The CDR3 nucleotides read TGCGCCAGCAGCCCGGGGGCCCGGCCTCAAGAGACCCAGTACTTC.

V usage is TRBV7-2 and J usage is TRBJ2-3, with 10 bases lining up with TRBD1. Germline V gene sequence: CDR1 SGHTA, CDR2 FQGNSA. CDR3 length equals 16 residues. After removal of 5 bases from V and 2 bases from J, the junction contained 7 bases not matched to a gene. The CDR3 protein is CASSTRTGGLTDTQYF. CDR3 nucleotide sequence: TGTGCCAGCAGCACCCGGACAGGGGGACTCACAGATACGCAGTATTTT.

The chain's CDR3 is CSVGARGNEKLFF. Written as DNA, the CDR3 is TGCAGCGTTGGGGCCCGGGGGAATGAAAAACTGTTTTTT. The rearrangement joins TRBV29-1 to TRBJ1-4; TRBD1 might be the D (5 bases). CDR1 SQVTM and CDR2 ANQGSEA come from the germline V gene. CDR3 length equals 13 residues. V was cut by 4 bases and J by 5 bases, with 11 bases left in between.

J is TRBJ2-1 and V is TRBV20-1; 8 nucleotides line up with TRBD2. J lost 0 bases, V lost 0 bases, and 10 bases had no gene match. CDR1 and CDR2 (germline): DFQATT, SNEGSKA (reference sequence). CDR3 length: 18 amino acids. The CDR3 sequence is CSARDLDLAGNSYNEQFF. The CDR3 region has the DNA TGCAGTGCTAGAGATCTCGATTTAGCGGGGAACTCCTACAATGAGCAGTTCTTC.

V and J are TRBV28 and TRBJ2-7; D not certain. Germline-derived CDR1 and CDR2 are MDHEN and SYDVKM. The CDR3 covers 15 residues. V lost 7 bases to trimming and J lost 0 bases, with 16 bases between them. CDR3 DNA sequence: TGTGCCAGCACCTTAAGGTTCGGTGTCTCCTACGAGCAGTACTTC. This sequence encodes CASTLRFGVSYEQYF.

In its sample, this clonotype was seen a few times. The V and J genes are TRBV12-5 and TRBJ2-1; tentative D call: TRBD2 (6 bases). CDR1 LGHNT and CDR2 FRNRAP come from the germline V gene. V lost 1 base and J lost 5, with 12 bases in between. The CDR3 runs 15 residues. CDR3 sequence reads: CASGLGFRTNNEQFF. Here the CDR3 DNA reads TGTGCTAGTGGTTTGGGGTTCCGGACTAACAATGAGCAGTTCTTC.

This clonotype was found a few times. The V gene is TRBV20-1, the J gene TRBJ2-5; D possibly corresponds to TRBD1 (6 bases). The CDR3 length is 15 residues. V lost 0 bases, J lost 3 bases, and 14 bases lay in between. The germline CDR1 and CDR2 sequences are DFQATT and SNEGSKA (reference sequence). This CDR3 is CSARDGAGAKETQYF. DNA of the CDR3: TGCAGTGCTAGAGATGGGGCAGGGGCCAAAGAGACCCAGTACTTC.

The chain recombines TRBV3-1 with TRBJ2-6; no firm D call. The CDR3 spans 15 residues. Germline CDR1 LGHDT, CDR2 YNNKEL (reference sequence). Trimming left V 4 bases short and J 1 base short, with 8 bases between. For the CDR3, the DNA is TGTGCCAGCAGCCGGATAGATTCTGGGGCCAACGTCCTGACTTTC. Translated: CASSRIDSGANVLTF.

This clonotype was seen more than once but under ten times. The chain combines TRBV12-3 or TRBV12-4 with TRBJ2-5; D perhaps matches TRBD1 (5 bases). The CDR3 has 15 amino acids. The V end lost 5 bases, the J end lost 1 base, and 14 bases lay between the germline ends. DNA of the CDR3: TGTGCCAGCAGTCCCTACCGACAGTTCCAAGAGACCCAGTACTTC. This sequence encodes CASSPYRQFQETQYF.

The J gene is TRBJ1-6, the V gene TRBV27; a weak D match, TRBD1 (5 bases). With 3 bases removed from V and 4 bases from J, the gap between germline ends came to 10 bases. This CDR3 contains 15 residues. Per the germline V gene, CDR1 is MNHEY and CDR2 is SMNVEV (reference sequence). CDR3 region: CASSLGLGYNSPLHF. The CDR3, as DNA: TGTGCCAGCAGTTTGGGGCTTGGGTATAATTCACCCCTCCACTTT.

V usage is TRBV21-1 and J usage is TRBJ2-5; the table's D call, TRBD2, was not checked against the DNA. TRBV21-1 is shown as a pseudogene. The CDR3 covers 18 residues. The chain's CDR3 is CASSKSHRASGVYNEQYF. The CDR3 DNA reads as TGTGCCAGCAGCAAATCGCATCGGGCTAGCGGGGTATACAATGAGCAGTACTTC.